The next 28 T cell receptor beta chains were all read from a single sample in a study of shared clonotypes between healthy human individuals. This table comes from immunoSEQ multiplex PCR, and its TCRdb copy is limited to in-frame clones, with some not included. The table has some 2,100,000 clones, approximately 96% seen once. The sample was naive CD4+ T cells sorted from blood. Noted subset: CD45RA+ positively selected. These receptors all come from a man younger than 35 in good health.

The CDR3 region has the DNA TGTGCCAGCTCACCACCAGGGGGATACACCGGGGAGCTGTTTTTT. It encodes CASSPPGGYTGELFF. V is TRBV18 and J is TRBJ2-2, with D possibly matching TRBD1 (6 bases). V was trimmed by 0 bases and J by 3 bases, leaving 8 bases between them. CDR1 is KGHSH and CDR2 is LQKENI in the germline V gene. This CDR3 is built from 15 residues.

V and J are TRBV5-6 and TRBJ1-2, with D uncertain. Germline values: CDR1 SGHDT, CDR2 YYEEEE. Trimming took off 4 bases at V and 1 base at J, with 14 bases between the two ends. The CDR3 consists of 15 residues. The CDR3 region is CASSPPGALNYGYTF. In nucleotides, the CDR3 is TGTGCCAGCAGCCCTCCGGGTGCGCTTAACTATGGCTACACCTTC.

The chain has TRBV28 and TRBJ1-5; possibly TRBD1 for D (5 bases). The V end lost 10 bases, the J end lost 2 bases, and 15 bases lay between the germline ends. Germline V gene sequence: CDR1 MDHEN, CDR2 SYDVKM. CDR3 size: 14 residues. CDR3 DNA sequence: TGTGCCACCCTATACCTCAGGGGCAATCAGCCCCAGCATTTT. It is translated as CATLYLRGNQPQHF.

The rearrangement joins TRBV5-1 to TRBJ2-7, with D perhaps given as TRBD1 or TRBD2 (5 bases each). Germline values: CDR1 SGHRS, CDR2 YFSETQ. The CDR3 length is 14 residues. The V end lost 4 bases, the J end lost 4 bases, and 15 bases lay between the germline ends. CDR3 amino acids: CASSPTPGLYEQYF. The DNA of the CDR3 is TGCGCCAGCAGCCCCACCCCGGGGCTGTACGAGCAGTACTTC.

This clone was found a few times. The chain joins TRBV7-9 to TRBJ1-6; 8 bases match TRBD1. Germline CDR1 reads SEHNR; CDR2 reads FQNEAQ (reference sequence). The J segment lost 9 bases and the V segment lost 5 bases, leaving 9 bases of the junction unmatched. The CDR3 extends over 15 amino acids. The DNA for the CDR3 is TGTGCCAGCAGCGAGGGTAGGACAGGGTTTTCACCCCTCCACTTT. This codes for CASSEGRTGFSPLHF.

This clone was found a few times. The V and J genes are TRBV2 and TRBJ2-7; the D gene could be TRBD1 or TRBD2 (7 bases each). V was trimmed by 11 bases and J by 1 base, leaving 18 bases between them. The CDR3 loop spans 14 amino acids. Germline lookup yields CDR1 SNHLY and CDR2 FYNNEI. The CDR3 loop reads CASLRGGASYEQYF. The CDR3 DNA reads as TGTGCCTCCCTCAGGGGGGGGGCGTCCTACGAGCAGTACTTC. The full variable domain, its missing parts supplied by reference TRBV2 and TRBJ2-7, is EPEVTQTPSHQVTQMGQEVILRCVPISNHLYFYWYRQILGQKVEFLVSFYNNEISEKSEIFDDQFSVERPDGSNFTLKIRSTKLEDSAMYFCASLRGGASYEQYFGPGTRLTVT.

V gene TRBV6-5 combines with J gene TRBJ2-1; 7 bases are a match to TRBD2. The germline CDR1 and CDR2 sequences are MNHEY and SVGAGI. V was pared by 2 bases and J by 9 bases, with 10 bases of the junction left unmatched. This CDR3 region has 15 residues. CDR3: CASSYRTSPPREQFF. The CDR3 nucleotides are TGTGCCAGCAGTTACCGGACTAGTCCCCCTCGTGAGCAGTTCTTC.

V gene TRBV7-2 combines with J gene TRBJ2-1, with 15 bases aligning to TRBD2. Germline V lookup: CDR1 SGHTA, CDR2 FQGNSA. V gave up 3 bases and J gave up 7 bases; unmatched junction bases: 7. The CDR3 has 17 amino acids. As DNA, the CDR3 is TGTGCCAGCAGCTTCAAAGGACTAGCGGGAGGGCCGAATGAGCAGTTCTTC. This codes for CASSFKGLAGGPNEQFF.

This clone showed up just once. This sequence joins TRBV2 and TRBJ1-2; 8 bases fit TRBD1. Trimming removed 6 bases from V and 7 bases from J; junction bases left unmatched: 10. The germline V gene has CDR1 SNHLY and CDR2 FYNNEI. This CDR3 contains 14 residues. CDR3 DNA sequence: TGTGCCAGCAGAACGGACAGGGAGTTTAGTGGCTACACCTTC. Residues: CASRTDREFSGYTF.

The rearrangement uses TRBV27 and TRBJ2-5; D gene ambiguous. Trimming stripped 3 bases from V and 5 bases from J, with 10 bases between. In germline, CDR1 is MNHEY, CDR2 SMNVEV (reference sequence). CDR3 length: 13 residues. CDR3 coding DNA: TGTGCCAGCAGTTTTTTTGGACGGGAGACCCAGTACTTC. Residues: CASSFFGRETQYF.

The chain has TRBV10-1 and TRBJ2-1; 8 positions agree with TRBD2. The V gene's germline CDR1 is WNHNN and CDR2 SYGVQD (reference sequence). The CDR3 is 15 residues long. V was clipped by 8 bases and J by 6 bases; unmatched bases: 12. CDR3 amino acids: CASPGGLARSNEQFF. Here the CDR3 DNA reads TGCGCCAGCCCGGGGGGGCTAGCTAGGTCCAATGAGCAGTTCTTC.

This chain links TRBV6-5 with TRBJ1-4; a weak D match, TRBD1 (5 bases). Trimming took off 0 bases at V and 6 bases at J, with 11 bases between the two ends. The germline gives CDR1 MNHEY, CDR2 SVGAGI. This CDR3 region has 15 residues. The CDR3 here is CASSYSGGADEKLFF. The CDR3 DNA reads TGTGCCAGCAGTTACTCGGGAGGGGCGGATGAAAAACTGTTTTTT.

This clone is a singleton in its sample. This chain joins TRBV7-6 and TRBJ2-5; D possibly corresponds to TRBD2 (5 bases). Trimming took off 1 base at V and 3 bases at J, with 9 bases between the two ends. Germline V gives CDR1 SGHVS, CDR2 FNYEAQ. The CDR3 covers 14 residues. CDR3 DNA: TGTGCCAGCAGCTTAGTAGAGGGAAAAGAGACCCAGTACTTC. Translated: CASSLVEGKETQYF.

The chain employs TRBV7-9 and TRBJ2-7, with 12 bases fitting TRBD2. Looked up from germline, CDR1 is SEHNR and CDR2 is FQNEAQ (reference sequence). With V trimmed by 8 bases and J by 5 bases, 10 bases remained unmatched. The CDR3 loop spans 15 amino acids. For the CDR3, the DNA is TGTGCCAGCGACAATGGACTAGCGGGAATACACGAGCAGTACTTC. Translated: CASDNGLAGIHEQYF.

As DNA, the CDR3 is TGTGCCAGCTCACCCCAGGGGGAGTATCAGCCCCAGCATTTT. Amino acids: CASSPQGEYQPQHF. J is TRBJ1-5 and V is TRBV18, with 7 bases matching TRBD1. Germline assignment: CDR1 KGHSH and CDR2 LQKENI. V lost 3 bases to trimming and J lost 5 bases; unmatched junction nucleotides: 4. The length of the CDR3 is 14 residues. Together with reference TRBV18 and TRBJ1-5, the CDR3 gives the full variable domain: NAGVMQNPRHLVRRRGQEARLRCSPMKGHSHVYWYRQLPEEGLKFMVYLQKENIIDESGMPKERFSAEFPKEGPSILRIQQVVRGDSAAYFCASSPQGEYQPQHFGDGTRLSIL.

V usage is TRBV9 and J usage is TRBJ2-7; either TRBD1 or TRBD2 may fit D (5 bases each). This CDR3 is built from 14 residues. The V and J ends lost 0 bases and 7 bases respectively, with 14 bases between them. Germline CDR1 is SGDLS and CDR2 is YYNGEE. The CDR3 DNA reads as TGTGCCAGCAGCGTAGATGAGGGGAGAGGAGAGCAGTACTTC. Translating gives CASSVDEGRGEQYF.

The CDR3 DNA reads TGTGCCAGCAGACCCGGGACAGCCTACGAGCAGTACTTC. Protein: CASRPGTAYEQYF. The V and J genes are TRBV27 and TRBJ2-7, with 7 nucleotides matching TRBD1. Germline-derived CDR1 and CDR2 are MNHEY and SMNVEV (reference sequence). This CDR3 spans 13 amino acids. The V segment lost 6 bases and the J segment 2 bases; nucleotides outside the gene matches: 4.

This sequence joins TRBV4-1 and TRBJ2-3, with D perhaps matching TRBD2 (5 bases). V shed 6 bases and J shed 3 bases, with 16 bases lying between them. The germline CDR1 and CDR2 sequences are MGHRA and YSYEKL. The CDR3 length is 15 residues. In DNA, the CDR3 is TGCGCCAGCAGACGTCCCGGGGTGGTAACAGATACGCAGTATTTT. The encoded protein is CASRRPGVVTDTQYF.

The rearrangement links TRBV19 to TRBJ1-3; no reliable D call. The CDR3 length is 13 residues. Looked up from germline, CDR1 is LNHDA and CDR2 is SQIVND (reference sequence). V gave up 3 bases and J gave up 4 bases, with 7 bases separating them. The CDR3 DNA is TGTGCCAGTAGTATCGTTCTCGGAAACACCATATATTTT. Its translation is CASSIVLGNTIYF.

The chain has TRBV5-1 and TRBJ2-5, with TRBD2 matching over 8 bases. Germline V lookup: CDR1 SGHRS, CDR2 YFSETQ. Trimming took 5 bases from V and 1 from J; bases not matched to a gene: 7. This CDR3 is 15 amino acids long. The CDR3 DNA reads as TGCGCCAGCAGTGATATGGCGGGGGGCCAAGAGACCCAGTACTTC. This codes for CASSDMAGGQETQYF. The full variable domain, completed using reference TRBV5-1 and TRBJ2-5, is KAGVTQTPRYLIKTRGQQVTLSCSPISGHRSVSWYQQTPGQGLQFLFEYFSETQRNKGNFPGRFSGRQFSNSRSEMNVSTLELGDSALYLCASSDMAGGQETQYFGPGTRLLVL.

The genes are TRBV28 and TRBJ1-2; 7 nucleotides agree with TRBD1. V dropped 4 bases and J dropped 7; count of bases not matched to a gene: 9. Per germline, CDR1 MDHEN and CDR2 SYDVKM. The CDR3 length is 14 residues. CDR3 loop: CASSSEGTAAGYTF. The CDR3 DNA is TGTGCCAGCAGTTCCGAAGGGACAGCCGCTGGCTACACCTTC.

The rearrangement joins TRBV7-9 to TRBJ2-3, with D tentatively TRBD2 (7 bases). The germline CDR1 and CDR2 sequences are SEHNR and FQNEAQ (reference sequence). The CDR3 runs 16 residues. V lost 0 bases to trimming and J lost 1 base, with 11 bases between them. For the CDR3, the DNA is TGTGCCAGCAGCTTAGCGCGGGGGCTAGGCACAGATACGCAGTATTTT. Translation gives CASSLARGLGTDTQYF.

CDR3 protein: CASSVGDTPAVTNEKLFF. CDR3 in DNA: TGTGCCAGCAGTGTTGGGGACACCCCGGCGGTAACTAATGAAAAACTGTTTTTT. This sequence joins TRBV2 and TRBJ1-4; D perhaps matches TRBD1 (6 bases). The CDR3 loop spans 18 amino acids. The V gene's germline CDR1 is SNHLY and CDR2 FYNNEI. Trimming pared 4 bases from V and 1 base from J, leaving 19 bases between. The complete variable domain, with remaining parts taken from reference TRBV2 and TRBJ1-4, reads EPEVTQTPSHQVTQMGQEVILRCVPISNHLYFYWYRQILGQKVEFLVSFYNNEISEKSEIFDDQFSVERPDGSNFTLKIRSTKLEDSAMYFCASSVGDTPAVTNEKLFFGSGTQLSVL.

This clone appeared once. The chain recombines TRBV5-4 with TRBJ1-1; D is unclear. Trimming cost V 4 bases and J 10 bases, with 20 bases left between them. Looked up from germline, CDR1 is SGHNT and CDR2 is YYREEE (reference sequence). This CDR3 has 14 amino acids. In DNA, the CDR3 is TGTGCCAGCAGCCCACCCGGCGGCGTTTCTGCAGCTTTCTTT. This translates into CASSPPGGVSAAFF.

The J gene is TRBJ2-5, the V gene TRBV2; tentative D call: TRBD1 (5 bases). CDR1 and CDR2 from the germline V gene are SNHLY and FYNNEI. The CDR3 is 12 amino acids. V shed 9 bases and J shed 6 bases, with 14 bases lying between them. Written as DNA, the CDR3 is TGTGCCAGTGGGCAGGGTGGAAAGACCCAGTACTTC. Its translation: CASGQGGKTQYF.

The V and J genes are TRBV28 and TRBJ2-7, with TRBD1 matching 8 bases. CDR3 length: 18 residues. Germline values: CDR1 MDHEN, CDR2 SYDVKM. V trimming: 1 base; J trimming: 0 bases; junction bases outside the gene matches: 11. CDR3 in amino acids: CASSLLLSVGTGSYEQYF. Written as DNA, the CDR3 is TGTGCCAGCAGTTTATTATTGTCGGTGGGGACAGGCTCCTACGAGCAGTACTTC.

The J gene is TRBJ2-2, the V gene TRBV6-5; D is unclear. This CDR3 has 14 amino acids. V was shortened by 2 bases and J by 2 bases, with 6 bases between the two germline ends. Germline lookup yields CDR1 MNHEY and CDR2 SVGAGI. The CDR3 DNA is TGTGCCAGCAGTTACATCGCCAACACCGGGGAGCTGTTTTTT. Protein: CASSYIANTGELFF.

V and J are TRBV27 and TRBJ2-7; 9 bases fit TRBD2. Germline CDR1 MNHEY, CDR2 SMNVEV (reference sequence). V shed 4 bases, J shed 3 bases, and the junction held 7 bases outside the gene matches. The CDR3 has 15 residues. The CDR3 DNA follows: TGTGCCAGCAGTTCGCCGACTAGCGGTAGCTACGAGCAGTACTTC. Amino acids: CASSSPTSGSYEQYF.